A selection of T cell receptor beta chains follows, all from one sample in a study of cytomegalovirus exposure and HLA in healthy donors. Repertoires were generated with immunoSEQ multiplex PCR, while TCRdb's copy carries only in-frame clones and drops some. The sample lists about 190,000 clones, roughly 76% occurring once. Sample: PBMCs. All receptors come from a woman in her 30s in good health and CMV-seropositive. Both conserved end residues are part of each CDR3. D genes are given only for firm matches. Clone size is shown for a subset of rows, as once, few, many or a class of expanded clone.

V gene	D gene	clone size	J gene	CDR3 DNA	CDR3 protein
TRBV5-1	TRBD2	NA	TRBJ2-1	TGCGCCAGCAGGCCCCCCGGGAGCGGGAGGATTTACAATGAGCAGTTCTTC	CASRPPGSGRIYNEQFF
TRBV4-3	TRBD2	NA	TRBJ2-5	TGCGCCAGCAGCCGCGGAGAGTGGGGACTAGCGGGGGGGCCTCAAGAGACCCAGTACTTC	CASSRGEWGLAGGPQETQYF
TRBV10-3	NA	NA	TRBJ2-1	TGTGCCATCAGCTACCGGGTCACCTCATACAATGAGCAGTTCTTC	CAISYRVTSYNEQFF
TRBV2	TRBD1	NA	TRBJ1-6	TGTGCCAGCTGCGGACAGGTACTAAATTCACCCCTCCACTTT	CASCGQVLNSPLHF
TRBV9	TRBD1	once	TRBJ1-4	TGTGCCAGCAGCCCCCGGGACAGACTTAATGAAAAACTGTTTTTT	CASSPRDRLNEKLFF
TRBV30	NA	once	TRBJ2-5	TGTGCCTGCCGGGACACATCCTCCCAAGAGACCCAGTACTTC	CACRDTSSQETQYF
TRBV28	NA	NA	TRBJ1-3	TGTGCCAGCCCGCGCGGACCCAGGGGACCCATATATTTT	CASPRGPRGPIYF
TRBV7-9	NA	NA	TRBJ2-7	TGTGCCAGCAGCGACATTTTAACCTACGAGCAGTACTTC	CASSDILTYEQYF
TRBV6-5	TRBD2	NA	TRBJ2-2	TGTGCCAGCAGTCCCCGGGGAGGGGCCGGGGAGCTGTTTTTT	CASSPRGGAGELFF
TRBV9	TRBD1	NA	TRBJ1-2	TGTGCCAGCAGCCACCGGGGACAGGGGGTGGTGGGCTACACCTTC	CASSHRGQGVVGYTF
TRBV7-9	NA	NA	TRBJ1-5	TGTTCCAGCAGCTATAATAATCAGCCCCAGCATTTT	CSSSYNNQPQHF
TRBV6-1	NA	NA	TRBJ2-7	TGTGCCAGCAGTTCGGCCAGACACTACGAGCAGTACTTC	CASSSARHYEQYF
TRBV4-3	TRBD1	few	TRBJ1-4	TGCGCCAGCAGCCAAGGGGACAGTCGTAATGAAAAACTGTTTTTT	CASSQGDSRNEKLFF
TRBV7-9	NA	NA	TRBJ2-7	TGTTCCAGCAGCCCGGGAACCGACGAGCAGTACTTC	CSSSPGTDEQYF
TRBV19	NA	NA	TRBJ1-5	TGTGCCAGCCGAAGGGGAAGCAATCAGCCCCAGCATTTT	CASRRGSNQPQHF
TRBV19	NA	NA	TRBJ1-6	TGTGCCAGTAGTATAAATCCCCCAGGGCTTAATTCACCCCTCCACTTT	CASSINPPGLNSPLHF
TRBV19	TRBD1	NA	TRBJ1-1	TGTGCCAGTTACCAGGGGGCGGACACTGAAGCTTTCTTT	CASYQGADTEAFF
TRBV6-1	NA	NA	TRBJ2-7	TGTGCCAGCAGTGAAGAGGAGGGTCCTCCCTACGAGCAGTACTTC	CASSEEEGPPYEQYF
TRBV2	NA	NA	TRBJ1-2	TGTGCCAGCAGTGGCAACATAAACTATGGCTACACCTTC	CASSGNINYGYTF
TRBV4-3	TRBD2	NA	TRBJ2-4	TGCGCCAGCAGCCAAGGATGGCGGGAGAGAGTTTTCAAAAACATTCAGTACTTC	CASSQGWRERVFKNIQYF
TRBV28	NA	few	TRBJ2-7	TGTGCCAGCAGCGATCTCCTACCCTACGAGCAGTACTTC	CASSDLLPYEQYF
TRBV5-5	NA	NA	TRBJ1-1	TGTGCCAGCAGCAAGACAGCCCTGAACACTGAAGCTTTCTTT	CASSKTALNTEAFF